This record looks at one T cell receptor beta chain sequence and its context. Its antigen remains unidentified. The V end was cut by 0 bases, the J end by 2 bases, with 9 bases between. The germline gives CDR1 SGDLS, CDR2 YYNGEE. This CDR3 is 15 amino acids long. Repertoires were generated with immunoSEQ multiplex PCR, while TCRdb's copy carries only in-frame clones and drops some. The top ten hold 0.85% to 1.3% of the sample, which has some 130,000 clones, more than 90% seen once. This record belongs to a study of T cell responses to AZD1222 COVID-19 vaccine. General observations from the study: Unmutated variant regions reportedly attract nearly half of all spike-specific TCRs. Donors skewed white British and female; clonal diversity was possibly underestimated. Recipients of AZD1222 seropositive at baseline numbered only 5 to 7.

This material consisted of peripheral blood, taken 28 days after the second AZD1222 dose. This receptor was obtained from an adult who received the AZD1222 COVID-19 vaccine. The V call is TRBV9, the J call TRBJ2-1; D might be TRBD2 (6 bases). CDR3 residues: CASSVAGEAYNEQFF. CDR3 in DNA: TGTGCCAGCAGCGTAGCGGGGGAAGCCTACAATGAGCAGTTCTTC.